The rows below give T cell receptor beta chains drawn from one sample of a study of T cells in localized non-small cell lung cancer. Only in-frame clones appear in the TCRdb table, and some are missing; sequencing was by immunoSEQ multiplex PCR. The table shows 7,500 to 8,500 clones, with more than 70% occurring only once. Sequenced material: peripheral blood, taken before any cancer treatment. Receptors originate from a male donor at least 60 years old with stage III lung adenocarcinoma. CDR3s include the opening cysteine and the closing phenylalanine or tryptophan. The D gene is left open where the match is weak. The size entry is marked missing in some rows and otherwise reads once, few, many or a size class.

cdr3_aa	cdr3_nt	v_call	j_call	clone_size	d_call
CASSQWTGELFF	TGTGCCAGCAGCCAATGGACCGGGGAGCTGTTTTTT	TRBV6-5	TRBJ2-2	-	-
CSVEQGGYGYTF	TGCAGCGTTGAACAGGGGGGGTATGGCTACACCTTC	TRBV29-1	TRBJ1-2	once	TRBD1
CASSQETPEQFF	TGTGCCAGCAGCCAAGAGACCCCGGAGCAGTTCTTC	TRBV4-2	TRBJ2-1	-	-
CASSLDTLSYNEQFF	TGTGCCAGCAGCCTGGACACCCTCTCCTACAATGAGCAGTTCTTC	TRBV5-6	TRBJ2-1	few	-
CASSSTGSTEAFF	TGTGCCAGCAGCTCCACAGGGTCCACTGAAGCTTTCTTT	TRBV7-6	TRBJ1-1	-	-
CASSFETVTEAFF	TGCGCCAGCAGCTTTGAGACAGTCACTGAAGCTTTCTTT	TRBV5-1	TRBJ1-1	-	-
CASSPRLAGSSYNEQFF	TGTGCCAGCTCACCAAGACTAGCGGGAAGCTCCTACAATGAGCAGTTCTTC	TRBV18	TRBJ2-1	-	TRBD2
CASSLLAQTNYNEQFF	TGCGCCAGCAGCTTGCTCGCCCAGACAAACTACAATGAGCAGTTCTTC	TRBV5-1	TRBJ2-1	-	-
CASSSLLAGGGETQYF	TGTGCCAGCAGTTCCTTACTAGCGGGAGGGGGAGAGACCCAGTACTTC	TRBV28	TRBJ2-5	-	TRBD2
CASSQDSMSGNTEAFF	TGCGCCAGCAGCCAAGATTCGATGTCGGGGAACACTGAAGCTTTCTTT	TRBV4-3	TRBJ1-1	-	-
CARTLGAARTIAFF	TGTGCCAGGACCCTGGGAGCAGCGCGGACTATTGCTTTCTTT	TRBV21-1	TRBJ1-1	-	-
CASSPRGAPYNEQFF	TGTGCCAGCAGCCCCCGAGGGGCTCCATACAATGAGCAGTTCTTC	TRBV9	TRBJ2-1	-	-
CASSKQGMNTEAFF	TGTGCCAGCAGTAAACAGGGAATGAACACTGAAGCTTTCTTT	TRBV6-5	TRBJ1-1	-	-
CASSLGGRVVQETQYF	TGCGCCAGCAGCTTGGGGGGCAGGGTAGTCCAAGAGACCCAGTACTTC	TRBV5-1	TRBJ2-5	-	-
CASSLVLSYEQYF	TGTGCCAGCAGCTTGGTACTATCCTACGAGCAGTACTTC	TRBV5-6	TRBJ2-7	-	-
CATQGTFRDTQYF	TGTGCCACCCAAGGAACTTTTCGCGATACGCAGTATTTT	TRBV2	TRBJ2-3	-	-
CASSVATTKHEGTDTQYF	TGTGCCAGCAGCGTAGCTACGACCAAGCATGAGGGCACAGATACGCAGTATTTT	TRBV9	TRBJ2-3	-	-
CASSPRTPATGELFF	TGTGCCAGCTCACCTCGGACTCCCGCCACCGGGGAGCTGTTTTTT	TRBV18	TRBJ2-2	once	-
CASSPERGTDGYTF	TGTGCCAGCAGCCCCGAAAGGGGGACGGATGGCTACACCTTC	TRBV7-9	TRBJ1-2	once	-
CASSQEAGGNEKLFF	TGTGCCAGCAGCCAAGAGGCAGGGGGCAATGAAAAACTGTTTTTT	TRBV4-2	TRBJ1-4	-	TRBD1
CASSPHTGTYEQYF	TGTGCCAGCAGCCCACACACAGGGACCTACGAGCAGTACTTC	TRBV7-8	TRBJ2-7	-	-
CASTPGQGYEKLFF	TGTGCCAGTACGCCGGGACAGGGATACGAAAAACTGTTTTTT	TRBV19	TRBJ1-4	large	TRBD1
CASSLGRGAYNEQFF	TGTGCCAGCAGCTTAGGGCGGGGGGCATACAATGAGCAGTTCTTC	TRBV7-8	TRBJ2-1	-	TRBD2
CAWGRGSYEQYF	TGTGCCTGGGGCAGGGGCTCCTACGAGCAGTACTTC	TRBV30	TRBJ2-7	-	-
CASKPERDRGLVNTEAFF	TGTGCCAGTAAGCCCGAACGGGACAGGGGTTTGGTGAACACTGAAGCTTTCTTT	TRBV19	TRBJ1-1	-	TRBD1
CASSSGTGTSRAFF	TGTGCCAGCAGCTCGGGGACAGGAACGTCCAGAGCTTTCTTT	TRBV7-8	TRBJ1-1	-	TRBD1
CASCRDHSGETQYF	TGTGCCAGCTGCCGGGACCATAGCGGCGAGACCCAGTACTTC	TRBV27	TRBJ2-5	-	-
CQGGTEAFF	TGCCAGGGAGGCACTGAAGCTTTCTTT	TRBV20-1	TRBJ1-1	-	-
CASSQGEGTYEQYF	TGTGCCAGCAGCCAGGGAGAGGGAACCTACGAGCAGTACTTC	TRBV6-5	TRBJ2-7	few	-
CASSSGTSGRRDEQFF	TGCGCCAGCAGCTCCGGGACTAGCGGGAGAAGGGATGAGCAGTTCTTC	TRBV5-1	TRBJ2-1	-	TRBD2
CASSLAPTGNGEKLFF	TGTGCCAGCAGCTTAGCGCCTACAGGGAATGGGGAAAAACTGTTTTTT	TRBV7-9	TRBJ1-4	-	-
CASSLGLAGGTDTDTQYF	TGTGCCAGCAGCTTGGGACTAGCGGGAGGAACCGACACAGATACGCAGTATTTT	TRBV7-2	TRBJ2-3	-	TRBD2
CASSPLAGTTGELFF	TGTGCCAGTAGCCCTCTAGCGGGGACCACCGGGGAGCTGTTTTTT	TRBV19	TRBJ2-2	once	TRBD2
CASSGAGSYGYTF	TGTGCCAGCAGTGGTGCAGGGTCCTATGGCTACACCTTC	TRBV6-1	TRBJ1-2	-	-
CASSEVWGSPLHF	TGTGCCAGCAGTGAAGTATGGGGCTCACCCCTCCACTTT	TRBV6-1	TRBJ1-6	-	-
CASSNPEEKLFF	TGTGCCAGCAGCAACCCTGAGGAAAAACTGTTTTTT	TRBV6-5	TRBJ1-4	-	-
CASTGTSFSYEQYF	TGTGCCAGCACTGGGACATCTTTTTCCTACGAGCAGTACTTC	TRBV28	TRBJ2-7	-	-
CASSRDPRETQYF	TGTGCCAGCAGTCGGGACCCCCGGGAGACCCAGTACTTC	TRBV2	TRBJ2-5	few	-
CASSSQGGLGRNTEAFF	TGTGCCAGCAGTTCACAGGGAGGACTGGGTAGGAACACTGAAGCTTTCTTT	TRBV27	TRBJ1-1	-	-
CASSRTGGGGANVLTF	TGTGCCAGCAGCCGAACAGGGGGCGGTGGGGCCAACGTCCTGACTTTC	TRBV6-6	TRBJ2-6	once	TRBD1
CASSLVSDTNTGELFF	TGTGCCAGCAGCTTAGTAAGCGACACGAACACCGGGGAGCTGTTTTTT	TRBV11-3	TRBJ2-2	-	-
CASSLRGGPRETQYF	TGTGCCAGCAGCTTACGGGGGGGGCCGAGAGAGACCCAGTACTTC	TRBV7-6	TRBJ2-5	-	TRBD2
CASSTDWGNQPQHF	TGTGCCAGCAGCACTGACTGGGGCAATCAGCCCCAGCATTTT	TRBV12-1	TRBJ1-5	-	-
CASSERAGKSNQPQHF	TGTGCCAGCAGTGAAAGGGCAGGGAAGAGCAATCAGCCCCAGCATTTT	TRBV6-1	TRBJ1-5	once	-
CASSLNVAGANVLTF	TGCGCCAGCAGCTTAAACGTTGCTGGGGCCAACGTCCTGACTTTC	TRBV5-1	TRBJ2-6	-	-
CASSYNRGLRYEQYF	TGTGCCAGCAGCTATAATAGGGGGTTACGCTACGAGCAGTACTTC	TRBV11-2	TRBJ2-7	-	-
CASQGGENTGELFF	TGTGCCTCCCAGGGGGGGGAGAACACCGGGGAGCTGTTTTTT	TRBV10-3	TRBJ2-2	-	-
CATSRLAGGPYEQFF	TGTGCCACCAGTCGCCTAGCGGGAGGGCCCTATGAGCAGTTCTTC	TRBV15	TRBJ2-1	-	TRBD2
CASSYSRSGMELFF	TGTGCCAGCAGTTACTCGAGGTCGGGGATGGAACTGTTTTTT	TRBV6-6	TRBJ1-4	once	-
CASSGVRGQGKDNEQFF	TGTGCCAGCAGCGGTGTTAGGGGACAGGGTAAGGACAATGAGCAGTTCTTC	TRBV5-6	TRBJ2-1	-	TRBD1
CASSYSRASAGEQYF	TGTGCCAGCAGTTACTCCCGGGCCAGCGCAGGCGAGCAGTACTTC	TRBV6-5	TRBJ2-7	-	-